Sequencing of this T cell receptor (beta chain) was carried out in a study of shared clonotypes between healthy human individuals. Study findings and constraints: When naive CD4 clonotypes were compared across a few donors, around 4.6% were shared. Sequencing depth was a factor that was expected to affect clonotype sharing among donors. Memory subsets generally showed lower estimated richness than naive subsets.

This clone was seen a single time. Its antigen is undetermined. The CDR3 has 17 amino acids. Losses at the gene ends were 4 bases for V and 0 bases for J; bases not matched to a gene: 7. From germline, CDR1 is SEHNR and CDR2 FQNEAQ (reference sequence). Selected positively for CCR7 and CD45RO-negative, naive CD8 cells excluded terminally differentiated effector memory CD45RA+ cells. Donors were Caucasian adults residing in Nashville, Tennessee, USA. Assay used: immunoSEQ multiplex PCR; TCRdb lists only in-frame clones, some missing. The sample gives about 2 million clones, roughly 95% of which show up once; 1.2% is in the top ten.

This receptor was taken from a man aged 18 to 30 in good health. The chain joins TRBV7-9 to TRBJ2-7; 12 bases map to TRBD2. The sample consisted of naive CD8+ T cells sorted from blood. CDR3 nucleotide sequence: TGTGCCAGCAGCTCACTAGCGGGGGGCCTTAGCTCCTACGAGCAGTACTTC. It yields the protein CASSSLAGGLSSYEQYF.